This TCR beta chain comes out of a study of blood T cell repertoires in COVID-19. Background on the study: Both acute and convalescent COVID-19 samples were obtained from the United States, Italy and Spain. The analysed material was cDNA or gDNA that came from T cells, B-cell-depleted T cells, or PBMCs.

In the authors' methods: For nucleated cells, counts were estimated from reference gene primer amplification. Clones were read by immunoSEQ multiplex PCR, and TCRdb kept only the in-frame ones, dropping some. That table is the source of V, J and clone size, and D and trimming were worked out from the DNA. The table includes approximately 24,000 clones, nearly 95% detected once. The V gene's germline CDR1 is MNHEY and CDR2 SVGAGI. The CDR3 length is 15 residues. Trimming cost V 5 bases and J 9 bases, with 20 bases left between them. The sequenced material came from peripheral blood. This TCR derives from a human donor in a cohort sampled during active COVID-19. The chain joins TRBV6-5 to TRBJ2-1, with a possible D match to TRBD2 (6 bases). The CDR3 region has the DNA TGTGCCAGCAGTAGGGAAGCGGGTACCTTTAGTGAGCAGTTCTTC. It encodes CASSREAGTFSEQFF.